This T cell receptor (beta chain) is from a study of CD8+ T cells in alopecia areata (dated by TCRdb to the late 2010s). The study in broad terms: In both human patients and the C3H/HeJ mouse model, the study applied high-throughput TCRbeta sequencing to look at T cell clonal expansion in alopecia areata. Scalp tissue and sorted CD4+ and CD8+ peripheral blood T cells from patchy and totalis/universalis alopecia areata patients and from healthy controls were covered by human TCRbeta sequencing. Amplification of TCRbeta CDR3 regions was done by immunoSEQ multiplex PCR using 35 Vbeta forward primers and 13 Jbeta reverse primers. RNA was obtained with the PAXgene miRNA kit for fixed scalp, the miRNeasy kit for PBMCs, and the RNeasy kit for mouse skin. Scalp clonality was compared among normal scalp (n=4), patchy alopecia areata scalp (n=8), and alopecia totalis/universalis scalp (n=8).

Results the study describes overall, beyond this receptor: Lesional scalp, especially in alopecia totalis/universalis, showed higher clonality and more expanded CD8+ clones than normal scalp, suggesting antigenic drive. Compared with mice, TCR sequences shared between patients were less clear, possibly partly because of HLA diversity across the patient population. Unlike mouse skin, which is dominated by gammadelta T cells, normal human skin has resident alphabeta T cells that are also sequenced, and this complicates analysis of the scalp TCR repertoire.

Of note for this clone: Its antigen target is currently unknown. No much larger clone exists at a distance of one base, and base qualities are not known.

CDR1 SGHRS and CDR2 YFSETQ were looked up in the germline V gene. Cut back by 2 bases and 0 bases, the V and J ends lie 5 bases apart. From cysteine to phenylalanine, the CDR3 is 13 amino acids long. CDR3 DNA only is kept here, 39 bases in frame from base 1. From alopecia areata patients, peripheral blood was collected along with lesional scalp punch biopsies. After PBMCs were isolated by density centrifugation and stained for CD3, CD4 and CD8, a FACSAria was used to sort CD4+ and CD8+ T cells. The untreated alopecia areata patients were recruited through a multicenter biomarker study. In a handful of patients from the biomarker study, the blood CD8+ T cells went through an additional sort into NKG2D-low and NKG2D-high fractions. The library was generated by the immunoSEQ multiplex PCR assay. To provide template for TCR sequencing, every sample had RNA extracted and reverse transcribed into cDNA. First-strand cDNA was synthesized using SuperScript III with a 2:1 mix of oligo-dT and random hexamers. A synthetic immune receptor repertoire was used to measure amplification bias, and any remaining bias was corrected computationally. The paper's data handling went like this. Raw reads were preprocessed to remove errors, and CDR3 was defined by IMGT conventions from the conserved cysteine to phenylalanine. Clonality was computed as 1 minus the Shannon entropy, with the entropy normalized by log2 of the number of productive unique TCRs. Scalp TCRbeta sequences were cross-referenced with sorted blood CD4 and CD8 repertoires so that the CD4 or CD8 identity of scalp clones could be inferred. What TCRdb holds here is the immuneACCESS table cut down to in-frame rearrangements. Part of the clones is not present; checked against another copy, under half of the missing clones reflect an unresolved V gene, and the others are unexplained. That table gives V, J and clone size, and the DNA gave D and trimming. The sample has approximately 130,000 clones on record, about 51% of them singletons. The ten largest clones take up roughly a tenth of the sample.

The chain is assembled from TRBV5-1 and TRBJ2-5; the D gene is not confidently resolved. This sequence was found in a human donor with alopecia areata. Sequences were obtained from NKG2D-low CD8+ T cells sorted from blood. The sample's cell subset or site, from its label and the paper: sorted CD8+ NKG2D-low blood T cells. The DNA is as follows: TGCGCCAGCAGCTTAGAGAACCAAGAGACCCAGTACTTC. Its coded protein is CASSLENQETQYF. Joined to the reference TRBV5-1 and TRBJ2-5 proteins, this CDR3 gives the full variable domain: KAGVTQTPRYLIKTRGQQVTLSCSPISGHRSVSWYQQTPGQGLQFLFEYFSETQRNKGNFPGRFSGRQFSNSRSEMNVSTLELGDSALYLCASSLENQETQYFGPGTRLLVL.